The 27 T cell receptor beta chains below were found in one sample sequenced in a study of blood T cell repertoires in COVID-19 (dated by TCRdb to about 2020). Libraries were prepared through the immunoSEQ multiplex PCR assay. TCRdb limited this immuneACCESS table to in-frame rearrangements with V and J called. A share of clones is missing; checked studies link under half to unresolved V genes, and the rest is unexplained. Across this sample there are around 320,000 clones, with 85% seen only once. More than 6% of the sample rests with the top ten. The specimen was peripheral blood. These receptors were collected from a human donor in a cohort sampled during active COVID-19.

This CDR3 is CASSLGLQSAGNTIYF. CDR3 DNA: TGTGCCAGCAGCTTGGGTCTTCAGAGCGCTGGAAACACCATATATTTT. The chain is built from TRBV5-6 and TRBJ1-3, with D unclear. Trimming shortened V by 0 bases and J by 2 bases, and 12 bases separated the two germline ends. The CDR3 loop spans 16 amino acids. CDR1 is SGHDT and CDR2 is YYEEEE in the germline V gene.

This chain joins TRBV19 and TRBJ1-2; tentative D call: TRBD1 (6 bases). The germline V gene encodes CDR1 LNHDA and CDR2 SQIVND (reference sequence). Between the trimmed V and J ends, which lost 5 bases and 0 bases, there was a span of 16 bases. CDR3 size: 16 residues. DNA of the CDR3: TGTGCCAGTAGTCAAGGGGGGGTCTCTCCTAACTATGGCTACACCTTC. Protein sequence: CASSQGGVSPNYGYTF.

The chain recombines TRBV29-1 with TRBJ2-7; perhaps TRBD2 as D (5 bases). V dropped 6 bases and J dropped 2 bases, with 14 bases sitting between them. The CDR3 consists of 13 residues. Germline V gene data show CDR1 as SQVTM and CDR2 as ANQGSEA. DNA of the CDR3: TGCAGCGTCAAGGTCGGGGTTACCTACGAGCAGTACTTC. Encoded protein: CSVKVGVTYEQYF.

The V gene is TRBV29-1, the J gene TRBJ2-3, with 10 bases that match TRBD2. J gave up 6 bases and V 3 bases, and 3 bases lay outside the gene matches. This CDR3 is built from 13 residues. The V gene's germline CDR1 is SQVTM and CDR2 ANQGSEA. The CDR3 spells CSVEVAGGDTQYF. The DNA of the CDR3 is TGCAGCGTTGAGGTAGCGGGGGGTGATACGCAGTATTTT.

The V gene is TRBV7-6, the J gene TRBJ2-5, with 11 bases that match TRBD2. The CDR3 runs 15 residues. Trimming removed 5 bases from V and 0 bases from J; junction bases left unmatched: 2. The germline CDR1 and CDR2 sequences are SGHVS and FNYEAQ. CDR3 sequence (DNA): TGTGCCAGCAGCCCGACTAGCGGGGACCAAGAGACCCAGTACTTC. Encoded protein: CASSPTSGDQETQYF. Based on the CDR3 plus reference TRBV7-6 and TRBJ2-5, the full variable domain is GAGVSQSPRYKVTKRGQDVALRCDPISGHVSLYWYRQALGQGPEFLTYFNYEAQQDKSGLPNDRFSAERPEGSISTLTIQRTEQRDSAMYRCASSPTSGDQETQYFGPGTRLLVL.

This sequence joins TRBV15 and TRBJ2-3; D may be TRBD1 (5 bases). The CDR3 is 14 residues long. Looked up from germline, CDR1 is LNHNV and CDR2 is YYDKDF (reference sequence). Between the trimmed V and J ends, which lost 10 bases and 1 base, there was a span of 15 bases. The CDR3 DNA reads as TGTGCCAGAGACCTCAGGGCGTGCACAGATACGCAGTATTTT. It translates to CARDLRACTDTQYF.

The CDR3 bases are TGTGCCAGCTTTGGGGGACTCCCAACTTTCTTT. Its translation: CASFGGLPTFF. The chain employs TRBV6-4 and TRBJ1-1; a weak D match, TRBD1 (5 bases). Trimming left V 8 bases short and J 12 bases short, with 16 bases between. CDR1 and CDR2 from the germline V gene are MRHNA and SNTAGT. This CDR3 is 11 amino acids long.

The CDR3 DNA reads as TGTGCCTCCAAAATAATGGGCCAGCCCCAGCATTTT. Translating it yields CASKIMGQPQHF. The chain couples TRBV28 to TRBJ1-5; no clear D gene. The CDR3 covers 12 residues. V dropped 11 bases and J dropped 7 bases, with 15 bases sitting between them. Germline V gene sequence: CDR1 MDHEN, CDR2 SYDVKM. Supplemented by reference TRBV28 and TRBJ1-5, the full variable domain reads DVKVTQSSRYLVKRTGEKVFLECVQDMDHENMFWYRQDPGLGLRLIYFSYDVKMKEKGDIPEGYSVSREKKERFSLILESASTNQTSMYLCASKIMGQPQHFGDGTRLSIL.

For the CDR3, the DNA is TGTGCCAGCAGTGAAGCGCCGACAGGGGCTTTCTTT. Its translation is CASSEAPTGAFF. This chain joins TRBV6-1 and TRBJ1-1; 7 bases align to TRBD1. The trim removed 0 bases at V and 11 bases at J, leaving 3 bases unmatched. Looked up from germline, CDR1 is MNHNS and CDR2 is SASEGT. CDR3 length: 12 residues.

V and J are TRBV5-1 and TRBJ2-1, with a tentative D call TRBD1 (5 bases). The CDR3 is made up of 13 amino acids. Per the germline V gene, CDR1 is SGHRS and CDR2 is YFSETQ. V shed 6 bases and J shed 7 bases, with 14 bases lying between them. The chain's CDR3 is CASNGRVGNEQFF. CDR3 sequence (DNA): TGCGCCAGCAATGGCAGGGTGGGGAATGAGCAGTTCTTC.

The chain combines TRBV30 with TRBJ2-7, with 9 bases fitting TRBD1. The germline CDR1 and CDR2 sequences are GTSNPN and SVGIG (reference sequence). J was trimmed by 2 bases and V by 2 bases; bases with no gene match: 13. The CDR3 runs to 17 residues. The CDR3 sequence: CAWSPTSGTGNPYEQYF. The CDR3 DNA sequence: TGTGCCTGGAGTCCAACGTCCGGGACAGGGAACCCCTACGAGCAGTACTTC.

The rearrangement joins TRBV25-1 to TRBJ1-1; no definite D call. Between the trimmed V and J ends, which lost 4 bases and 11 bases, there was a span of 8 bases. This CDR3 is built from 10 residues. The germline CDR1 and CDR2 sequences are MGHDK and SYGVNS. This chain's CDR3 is CASSGDRAFF. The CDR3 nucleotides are TGTGCCAGCAGTGGAGATCGGGCTTTCTTT.

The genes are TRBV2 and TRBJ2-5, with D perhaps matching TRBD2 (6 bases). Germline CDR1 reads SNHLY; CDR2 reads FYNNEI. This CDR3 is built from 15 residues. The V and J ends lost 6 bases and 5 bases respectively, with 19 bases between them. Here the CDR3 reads CASRSGTSSLETQYF. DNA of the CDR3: TGTGCCAGCAGGTCGGGGACTTCCTCACTCGAGACCCAGTACTTC.

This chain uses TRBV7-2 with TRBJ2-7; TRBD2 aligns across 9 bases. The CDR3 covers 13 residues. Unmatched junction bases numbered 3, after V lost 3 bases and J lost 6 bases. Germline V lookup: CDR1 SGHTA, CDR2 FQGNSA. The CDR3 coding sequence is TGTGCCAGCAGCTTCGCGGGGGGGCTCGAGCAGTACTTC. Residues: CASSFAGGLEQYF. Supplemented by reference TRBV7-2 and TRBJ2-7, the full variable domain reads GAGVSQSPSNKVTEKGKDVELRCDPISGHTALYWYRQSLGQGLEFLIYFQGNSAPDKSGLPSDRFSAERTGGSVSTLTIQRTQQEDSAVYLCASSFAGGLEQYFGPGTRLTVT.

CDR3: CASSQDWGGRGAFF. As DNA, the CDR3 is TGTGCCAGCAGCCAAGATTGGGGGGGACGAGGAGCTTTCTTT. The V and J genes are TRBV3-1 (or the pseudogene TRBV3-2) and TRBJ1-1, with D possibly matching TRBD1 (5 bases). Germline values: CDR1 LGHDT, CDR2 YNNKEL (reference sequence). This CDR3 has 14 amino acids. Trimming pared 0 bases from V and 10 bases from J, leaving 15 bases between.

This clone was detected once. In DNA, the CDR3 is TGCAGCGTTGTCCGGGACAAGTCCTACGAGCAGTACTTC. Protein product: CSVVRDKSYEQYF. The chain has TRBV29-1 and TRBJ2-7; D might be TRBD1 (6 bases). The germline gives CDR1 SQVTM, CDR2 ANQGSEA. V was cut by 4 bases and J by 1 base, with 11 bases left in between. This CDR3 is built from 13 residues.

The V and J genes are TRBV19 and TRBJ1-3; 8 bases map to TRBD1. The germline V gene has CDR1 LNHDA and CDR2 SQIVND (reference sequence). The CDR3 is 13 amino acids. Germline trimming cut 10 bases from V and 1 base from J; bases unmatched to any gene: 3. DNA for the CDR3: TGTGCCACCTGGGACAGGTCTGGAAACACCATATATTTT. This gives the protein CATWDRSGNTIYF.

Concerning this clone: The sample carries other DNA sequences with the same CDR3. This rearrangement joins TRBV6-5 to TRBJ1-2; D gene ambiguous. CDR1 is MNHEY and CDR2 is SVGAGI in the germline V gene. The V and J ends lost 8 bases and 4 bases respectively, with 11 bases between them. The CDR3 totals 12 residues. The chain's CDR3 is CASSPRGYGYTF. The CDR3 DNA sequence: TGTGCCAGCTCTCCCCGGGGCTATGGCTACACCTTC.

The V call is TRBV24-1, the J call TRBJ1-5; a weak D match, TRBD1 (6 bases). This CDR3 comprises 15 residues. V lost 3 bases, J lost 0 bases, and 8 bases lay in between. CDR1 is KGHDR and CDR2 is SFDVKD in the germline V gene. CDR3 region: CATSDPDSSNQPQHF. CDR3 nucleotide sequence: TGTGCCACCAGTGATCCGGACAGTAGCAATCAGCCCCAGCATTTT.

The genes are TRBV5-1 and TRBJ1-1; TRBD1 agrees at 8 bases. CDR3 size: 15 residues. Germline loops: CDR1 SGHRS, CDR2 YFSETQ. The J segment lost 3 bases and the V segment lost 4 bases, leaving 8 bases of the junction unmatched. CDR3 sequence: CASSKTRGLHTEAFF. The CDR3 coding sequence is TGCGCCAGCAGCAAGACCAGGGGGCTGCACACTGAAGCTTTCTTT.

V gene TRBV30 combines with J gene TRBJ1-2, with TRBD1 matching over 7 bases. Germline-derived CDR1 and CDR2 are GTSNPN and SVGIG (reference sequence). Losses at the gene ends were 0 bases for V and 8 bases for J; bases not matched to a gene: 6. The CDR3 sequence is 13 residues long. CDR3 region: CAWSVGGGGGYTF. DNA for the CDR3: TGTGCCTGGAGTGTAGGGGGCGGTGGCGGCTACACCTTC.

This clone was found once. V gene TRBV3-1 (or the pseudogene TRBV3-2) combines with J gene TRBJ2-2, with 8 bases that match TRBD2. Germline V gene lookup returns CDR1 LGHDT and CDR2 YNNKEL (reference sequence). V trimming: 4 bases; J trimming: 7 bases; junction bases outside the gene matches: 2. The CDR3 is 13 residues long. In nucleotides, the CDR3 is TGTGCCAGCAGCCTCGGGAGGGGCGGGGAGCTGTTTTTT. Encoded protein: CASSLGRGGELFF.

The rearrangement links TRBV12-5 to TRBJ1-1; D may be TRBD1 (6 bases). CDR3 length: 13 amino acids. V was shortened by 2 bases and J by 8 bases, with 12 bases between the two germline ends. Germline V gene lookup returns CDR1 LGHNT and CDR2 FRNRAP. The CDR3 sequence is CASGLLRTAEAFF. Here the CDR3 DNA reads TGTGCTAGTGGTTTGCTTAGGACAGCGGAAGCTTTCTTT.

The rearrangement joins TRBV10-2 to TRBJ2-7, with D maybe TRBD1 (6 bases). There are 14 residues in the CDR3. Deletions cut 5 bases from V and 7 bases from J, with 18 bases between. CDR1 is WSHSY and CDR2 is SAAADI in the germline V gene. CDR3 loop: CASSKMDSGREQYF. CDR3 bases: TGCGCCAGCAGTAAGATGGACAGCGGTCGGGAGCAGTACTTC.

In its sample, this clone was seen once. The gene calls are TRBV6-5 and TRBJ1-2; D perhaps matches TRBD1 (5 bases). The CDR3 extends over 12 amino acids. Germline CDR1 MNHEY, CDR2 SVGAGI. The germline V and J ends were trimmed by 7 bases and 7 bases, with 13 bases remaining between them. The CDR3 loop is CASTQGSSGYTF. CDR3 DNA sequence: TGTGCCAGCACCCAGGGTTCCTCTGGCTACACCTTC.

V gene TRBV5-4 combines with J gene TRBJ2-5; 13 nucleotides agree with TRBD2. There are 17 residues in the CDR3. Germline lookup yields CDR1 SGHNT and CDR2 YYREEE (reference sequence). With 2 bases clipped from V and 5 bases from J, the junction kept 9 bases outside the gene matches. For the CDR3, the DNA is TGTGCCAGCAGCTTACTAGCGGGGGGGGGAATTTCGGAGACCCAGTACTTC. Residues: CASSLLAGGGISETQYF.

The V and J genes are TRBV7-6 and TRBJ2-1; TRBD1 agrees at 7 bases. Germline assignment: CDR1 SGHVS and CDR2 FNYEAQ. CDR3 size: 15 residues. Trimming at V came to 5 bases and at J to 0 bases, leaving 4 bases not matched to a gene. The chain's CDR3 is CASSPRDSSYNEQFF. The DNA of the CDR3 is TGTGCCAGCAGCCCCCGGGACAGCTCCTACAATGAGCAGTTCTTC.